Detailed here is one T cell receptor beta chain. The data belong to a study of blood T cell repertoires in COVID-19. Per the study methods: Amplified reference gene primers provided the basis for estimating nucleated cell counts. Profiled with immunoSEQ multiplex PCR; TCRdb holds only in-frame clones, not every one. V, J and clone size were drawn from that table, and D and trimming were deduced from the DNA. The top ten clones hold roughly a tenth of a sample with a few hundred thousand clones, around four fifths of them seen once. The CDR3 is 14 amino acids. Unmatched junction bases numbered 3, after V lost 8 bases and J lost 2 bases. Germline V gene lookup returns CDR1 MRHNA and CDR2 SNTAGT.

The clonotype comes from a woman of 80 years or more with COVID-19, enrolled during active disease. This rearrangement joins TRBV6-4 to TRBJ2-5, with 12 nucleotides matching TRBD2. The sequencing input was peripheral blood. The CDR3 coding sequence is TGTGCCAGCCGGACTAGCGGGGTTCAAGAGACCCAGTACTTC. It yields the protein CASRTSGVQETQYF.